This T cell receptor beta chain appears in the sequencing data of a study of CD8 T cells in Susac syndrome. Study background: Blood was drawn from patients with Susac syndrome. At that point, they were therapy-naive, on corticosteroids, or on intravenous immunoglobulin alone.

Random-hexamer reverse transcription was applied to 0.5 to 1 ug RNA. Each CDR3 protein is one row after TCRdb ran MiXCR on the immunoSEQ multiplex PCR reads. The sample shows 130,000 to 150,000 distinct CDR3 sequences, approximately 94% of them seen only once. The CDR3 extends over 12 amino acids. V gave up 6 bases and J gave up 8 bases; unmatched junction bases: 8. The V gene's germline CDR1 is SQVTM and CDR2 ANQGSEA. Sequencing of TCR beta was carried out in blood CD8+ and CD4+ T cells. Material for sequencing was CD4+ T cells from PBMCs. This receptor was obtained from a human donor with Susac syndrome. The chain employs TRBV29-1 and TRBJ1-2; 8 nucleotides align to TRBD1. The CDR3 sequence: CSVDAGTGGYTF. The DNA of the CDR3 is TGCAGCGTGGACGCCGGGACAGGAGGCTACACCTTC.